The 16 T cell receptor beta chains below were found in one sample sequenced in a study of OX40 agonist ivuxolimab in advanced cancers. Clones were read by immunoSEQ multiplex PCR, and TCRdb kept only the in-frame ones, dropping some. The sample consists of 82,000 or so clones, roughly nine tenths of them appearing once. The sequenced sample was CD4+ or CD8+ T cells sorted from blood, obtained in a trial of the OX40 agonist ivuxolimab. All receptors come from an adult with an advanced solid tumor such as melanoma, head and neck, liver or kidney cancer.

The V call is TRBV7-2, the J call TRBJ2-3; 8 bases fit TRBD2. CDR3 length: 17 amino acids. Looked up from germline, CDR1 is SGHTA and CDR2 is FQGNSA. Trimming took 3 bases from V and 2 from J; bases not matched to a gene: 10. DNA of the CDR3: TGTGCCAGCAGCTTCCCGGAACGGGAGGGCCTCACAGATACGCAGTATTTT. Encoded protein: CASSFPEREGLTDTQYF.

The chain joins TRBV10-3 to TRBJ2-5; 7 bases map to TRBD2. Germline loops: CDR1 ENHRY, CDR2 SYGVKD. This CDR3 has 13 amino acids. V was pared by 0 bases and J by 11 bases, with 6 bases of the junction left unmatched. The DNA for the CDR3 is TGTGCCATCAGTGAGTCGGTGGGAGCGGGGCAGTACTTC. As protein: CAISESVGAGQYF.

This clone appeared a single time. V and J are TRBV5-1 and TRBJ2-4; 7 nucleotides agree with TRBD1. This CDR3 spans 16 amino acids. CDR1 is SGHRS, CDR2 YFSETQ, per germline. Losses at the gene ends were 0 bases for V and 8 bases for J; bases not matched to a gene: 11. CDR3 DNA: TGCGCCAGCAGCTTGGACGGCCAGGGTCAGGGGGACATTCAGTACTTC. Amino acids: CASSLDGQGQGDIQYF.

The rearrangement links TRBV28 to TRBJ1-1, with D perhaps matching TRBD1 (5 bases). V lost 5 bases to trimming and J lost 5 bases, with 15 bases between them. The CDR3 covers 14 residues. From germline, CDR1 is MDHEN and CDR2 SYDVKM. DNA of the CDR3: TGTGCCAGCAGTCCCCGGGGCCAATGGACTGAAGCTTTCTTT. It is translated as CASSPRGQWTEAFF.

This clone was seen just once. CDR3 coding DNA: TGTGCCAGCAGTTTATCCGGGGTTGGGGGAAACACCATATATTTT. Its translation is CASSLSGVGGNTIYF. This chain links TRBV27 with TRBJ1-3, with unresolved D. CDR3 length: 15 amino acids. Germline CDR1 and CDR2: MNHEY and SMNVEV (reference sequence). V lost 0 bases and J 4 bases, leaving 10 bases between the germline ends.

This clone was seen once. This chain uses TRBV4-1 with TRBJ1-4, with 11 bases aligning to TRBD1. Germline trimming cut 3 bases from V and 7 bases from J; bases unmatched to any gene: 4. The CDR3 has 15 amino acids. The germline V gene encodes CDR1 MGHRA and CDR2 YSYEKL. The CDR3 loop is CASSQGGTGGEKLFF. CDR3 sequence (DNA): TGCGCCAGCAGCCAGGGTGGGACAGGGGGTGAAAAACTGTTTTTT.

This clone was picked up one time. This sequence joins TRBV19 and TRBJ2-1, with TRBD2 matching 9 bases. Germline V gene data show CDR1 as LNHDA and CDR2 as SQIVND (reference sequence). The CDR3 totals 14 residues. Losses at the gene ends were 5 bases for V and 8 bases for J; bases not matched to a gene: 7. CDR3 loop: CASSLGLASDEQFF. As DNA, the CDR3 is TGTGCCAGTAGTCTCGGACTAGCGAGCGATGAGCAGTTCTTC.

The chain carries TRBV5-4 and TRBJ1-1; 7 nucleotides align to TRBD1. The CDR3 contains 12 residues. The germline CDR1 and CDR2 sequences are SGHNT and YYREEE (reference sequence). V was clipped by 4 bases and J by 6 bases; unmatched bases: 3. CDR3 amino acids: CASSRQGSEAFF. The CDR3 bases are TGTGCCAGCAGCAGACAGGGTTCTGAAGCTTTCTTT.

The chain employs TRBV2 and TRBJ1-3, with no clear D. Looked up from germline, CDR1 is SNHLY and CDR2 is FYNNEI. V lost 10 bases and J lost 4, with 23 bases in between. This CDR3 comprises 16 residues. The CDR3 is CANGVGSASSGNTIYF. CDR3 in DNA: TGTGCCAATGGGGTCGGCTCCGCGTCTTCGGGAAACACCATATATTTT. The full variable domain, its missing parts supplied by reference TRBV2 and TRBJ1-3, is EPEVTQTPSHQVTQMGQEVILRCVPISNHLYFYWYRQILGQKVEFLVSFYNNEISEKSEIFDDQFSVERPDGSNFTLKIRSTKLEDSAMYFCANGVGSASSGNTIYFGEGSWLTVV.

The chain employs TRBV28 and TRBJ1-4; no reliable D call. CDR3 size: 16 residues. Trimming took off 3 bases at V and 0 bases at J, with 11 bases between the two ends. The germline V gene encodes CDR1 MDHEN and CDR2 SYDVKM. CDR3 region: CASSFQRSATNEKLFF. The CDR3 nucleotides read TGTGCCAGCAGTTTTCAACGGTCCGCAACTAATGAAAAACTGTTTTTT.

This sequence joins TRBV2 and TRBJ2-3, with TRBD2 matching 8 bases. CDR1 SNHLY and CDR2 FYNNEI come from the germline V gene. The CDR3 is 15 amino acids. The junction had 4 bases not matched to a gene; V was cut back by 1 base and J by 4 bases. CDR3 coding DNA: TGTGCCAGCAGTGAAGTTAGGACTAGCCCAGATACGCAGTATTTT. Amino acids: CASSEVRTSPDTQYF.

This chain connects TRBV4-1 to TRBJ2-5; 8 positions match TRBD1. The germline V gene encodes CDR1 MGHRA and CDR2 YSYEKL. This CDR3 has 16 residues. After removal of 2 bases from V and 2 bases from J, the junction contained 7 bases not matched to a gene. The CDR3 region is CASSQISRGLQETQYF. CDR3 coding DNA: TGCGCCAGCAGCCAAATAAGCAGGGGGCTTCAAGAGACCCAGTACTTC.

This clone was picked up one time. The CDR3 bases are TGTGCCAGCAGTCCTAGCGGGTCTGGCACAGATACGCAGTATTTT. Its protein is CASSPSGSGTDTQYF. The V gene is TRBV28, the J gene TRBJ2-3; TRBD2 matches at 8 bases. CDR1 and CDR2 (germline): MDHEN, SYDVKM. The CDR3 consists of 15 residues. With V trimmed by 5 bases and J by 1 base, 5 bases remained unmatched.

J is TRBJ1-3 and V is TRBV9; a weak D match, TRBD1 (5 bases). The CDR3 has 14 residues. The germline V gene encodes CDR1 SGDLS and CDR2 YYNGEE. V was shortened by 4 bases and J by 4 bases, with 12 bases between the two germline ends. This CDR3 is CASSFGGEGNTIYF. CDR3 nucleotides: TGTGCCAGCAGCTTTGGAGGGGAAGGAAACACCATATATTTT.

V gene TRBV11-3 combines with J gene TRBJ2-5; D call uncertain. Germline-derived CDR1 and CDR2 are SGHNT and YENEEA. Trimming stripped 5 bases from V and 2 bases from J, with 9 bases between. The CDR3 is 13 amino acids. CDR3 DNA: TGTGCCAGCAGCCCTCCCCCACAAGAGACCCAGTACTTC. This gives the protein CASSPPPQETQYF.

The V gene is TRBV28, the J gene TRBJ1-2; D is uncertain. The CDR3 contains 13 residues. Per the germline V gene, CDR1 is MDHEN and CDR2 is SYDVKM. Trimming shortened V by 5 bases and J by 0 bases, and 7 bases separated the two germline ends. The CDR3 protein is CASSGVTNYGYTF. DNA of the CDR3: TGTGCCAGCAGTGGCGTCACTAACTATGGCTACACCTTC.